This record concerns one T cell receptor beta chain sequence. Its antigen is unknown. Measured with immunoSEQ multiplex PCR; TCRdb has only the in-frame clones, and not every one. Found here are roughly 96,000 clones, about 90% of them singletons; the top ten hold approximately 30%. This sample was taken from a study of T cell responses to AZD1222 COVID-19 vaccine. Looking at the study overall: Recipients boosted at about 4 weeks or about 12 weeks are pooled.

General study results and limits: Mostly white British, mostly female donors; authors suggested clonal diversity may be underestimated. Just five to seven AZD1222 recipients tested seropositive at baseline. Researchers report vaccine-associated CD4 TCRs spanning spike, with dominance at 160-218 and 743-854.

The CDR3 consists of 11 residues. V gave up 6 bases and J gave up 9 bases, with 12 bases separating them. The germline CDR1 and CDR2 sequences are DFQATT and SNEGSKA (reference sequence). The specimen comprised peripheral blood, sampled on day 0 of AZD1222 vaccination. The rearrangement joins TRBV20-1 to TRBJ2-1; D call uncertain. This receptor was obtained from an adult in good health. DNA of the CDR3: TGCAGTGCCCCCGATCAGAGTGAGCAGTTCTTC. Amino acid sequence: CSAPDQSEQFF.